This T cell receptor beta chain was captured in a study of spatial heterogeneity in lung cancer (dated by TCRdb to the late 2010s). With regard to the full study: More beta-chain than alpha-chain transcripts were consistently detected, likely reflecting higher beta-chain transcript abundance. In the raw uncorrected reads, each unique combination of TCR and UMI appeared more than ten times on average. TCR alpha and beta repertoires were quantitatively compared across multiple tumor regions, matched nontumor lung and blood in non-small cell lung cancer. TCR repertoire features were related to nonsynonymous mutation counts determined by whole-exome sequencing of tumor tissue. At surgery, hundreds of tumor regions, 64 matched nontumor lung samples and 50 to 60 PBMC samples were TCR-sequenced for both alpha and beta chains.

Library preparation employed 5' RACE. Sequencing used a NextSeq 500. In the TCR library protocol, a unique molecular identifier was attached to each TCR cDNA molecule so that PCR and sequencing errors could be corrected. Regarding the original processing steps: TCR identification, UMI-based error correction and CDR3 extraction were performed with Decombinator tools. TCRs above a frequency of 2 per 1,000, corresponding to the top 1% of the tumor frequency distribution, were defined as expanded. Renyi diversity was computed with the R vegan package after each repertoire had been subsampled 100 times to 5,000 TCRs. To build CDR3 similarity networks, amino acid triplet string-kernel similarity was used, and CDR3s were connected when their pairwise similarity was above 0.82. TCRdb handled the public reads itself, with Q25 trimming in fastp and clone calling in MiXCR, and kept productive beta chains. Entries that share a CDR3 protein sequence are merged under the most common genes and DNA. TCRdb's processing, not the study's, gives the V and J calls here. Within this sample are about 38,000 distinct CDR3 sequences, with about 5% of them counted one time only. Approximately 25% of the sample is taken by the ten largest.

Worth noting for this clonotype: Its recognized antigen is unknown. The germline gene is not matched at one end of the junction; a read error may be the cause.

The CDR3, from cysteine to phenylalanine, totals 15 residues. Just the 45-base CDR3 DNA is kept, in frame starting at base 1. The germline V gene (reference sequence) provides CDR1 LGHDT and CDR2 YNNKEL. Taken with the paper, the label for time point translates to: sample taken at primary tumor resection. Samples were obtained from approximately 76 patients with early-stage, untreated non-small cell lung cancer from the lung TRACERx cohort. TCR sequencing used whole RNA extracted from tumor and nontumor lung tissue, or from cryopreserved PBMC samples, without cell sorting. Only patients with enough RNA available from two or more tumor regions were chosen for TCR sequencing. Beyond this particular receptor, the publication reports: Confirming at a functional level the hypothesis that regional TCRs recognize regional mutations was considered to require additional single-cell paired TCR alpha and beta sequencing. Ubiquitous expanded tumor TCRs were detected in blood more often at tumor resection than at routine follow-up.

This material consisted of PBMCs, taken at surgery. This receptor was taken from a female donor with early-stage non-small cell lung cancer. The chain is encoded by TRBV3-1 joined to TRBJ1-1; 8 junctional bases match TRBD1. Read as DNA, the sequence is TGTGCCAGCAGCCAAGGACAGGGGCACTCTACTGGAGCTTTCTTT. This sequence encodes CASSQGQGHSTGAFF.